Following are 8 T cell receptor beta chains from one sample sequenced in a study of cytomegalovirus exposure and HLA in healthy donors. PCR was performed using 60 Vbeta and 13 Jbeta primers. Assay used: immunoSEQ multiplex PCR; TCRdb lists only in-frame clones, some missing. The repertoire holds 150,000 to 200,000 clones, with around three quarters as singletons. Sequences were obtained from PBMCs. Every receptor here comes from a man in his fifties in good health and CMV-seropositive.

This chain joins TRBV6-1 and TRBJ2-2; D possibly corresponds to TRBD2 (7 bases). Germline CDR1 and CDR2: MNHNS and SASEGT. There are 13 residues in the CDR3. V lost 8 bases and J lost 6, with 13 bases in between. CDR3 in amino acids: CASEGRGPGELFF. In DNA, the CDR3 is TGTGCCAGCGAAGGGCGGGGGCCCGGGGAGCTGTTTTTT.

The chain links TRBV5-6 to TRBJ1-3; no reliable D call. This CDR3 spans 17 amino acids. V gave up 4 bases and J gave up 3 bases, with 20 bases separating them. Per the germline V gene, CDR1 is SGHDT and CDR2 is YYEEEE. Here the CDR3 reads CASSPGSRHGGGNTIYF. DNA of the CDR3: TGTGCCAGCAGCCCAGGCAGTCGACATGGTGGTGGAAACACCATATATTTT.

The rearrangement joins TRBV7-2 to TRBJ2-1; 8 bases agree with TRBD1. The CDR3 is 12 amino acids. Germline V CDR1 and CDR2: SGHTA, FQGNSA. V gave up 3 bases and J gave up 13 bases; unmatched junction bases: 5. The CDR3 reads CASSLDRVVQFF. The DNA for the CDR3 is TGTGCCAGCAGCTTGGACAGGGTGGTACAGTTCTTC.

This clone was counted a single time. The V gene is TRBV5-1, the J gene TRBJ2-5; possible D gene TRBD1, 6 bases. This CDR3 is built from 14 residues. Trimming removed 5 bases from V and 0 bases from J, with 11 bases in between. Germline V gene data show CDR1 as SGHRS and CDR2 as YFSETQ. The CDR3 reads CASRPDSYQETQYF. CDR3 bases: TGCGCCAGCAGACCGGACAGCTACCAAGAGACCCAGTACTTC.

The V and J genes are TRBV15 and TRBJ1-6, with D maybe TRBD1 (5 bases). The germline gives CDR1 LNHNV, CDR2 YYDKDF (reference sequence). V lost 3 bases and J 7 bases, leaving 16 bases between the germline ends. This CDR3 is 16 amino acids long. The CDR3 DNA reads TGTGCCACCAGCAGGGCGCCCTTACAGGAAAATTCACCCCTCCACTTT. Protein: CATSRAPLQENSPLHF.

The rearrangement joins TRBV4-3 to TRBJ2-4, with TRBD2 matching 11 bases. The V and J ends lost 3 bases and 5 bases, in that order; junction bases with no gene match: 6. Germline V gives CDR1 LGHNA, CDR2 YSLEER. The length of the CDR3 is 16 residues. CDR3 sequence reads: CASSHFSGGAENIQYF. The DNA of the CDR3 is TGCGCCAGCAGCCATTTTAGCGGGGGGGCGGAAAACATTCAGTACTTC.

This clone was observed once. The V call is TRBV4-1, the J call TRBJ1-2; a possible D gene is TRBD1 (5 bases). Per the germline V gene, CDR1 is MGHRA and CDR2 is YSYEKL. The CDR3 is 14 residues long. V was clipped by 1 base and J by 2 bases, with 8 bases between them. The CDR3 region has the DNA TGCGCCAGCAGCCAAGCGGCAGGGAACTATGGCTACACCTTC. This encodes CASSQAAGNYGYTF.

The V call is TRBV18, the J call TRBJ2-5; D possibly corresponds to TRBD2 (5 bases). The end of the DNA fits TRBJ2-7 better, so the J call may be wrong. Germline V gene sequence: CDR1 KGHSH, CDR2 LQKENI. The CDR3 contains 13 residues. The CDR3 DNA sequence: TGTGCCAGCCGGGGAGCAGGAAACTACGAGCAGTACTTC. Translated, it gives CASRGAGNYEQYF.